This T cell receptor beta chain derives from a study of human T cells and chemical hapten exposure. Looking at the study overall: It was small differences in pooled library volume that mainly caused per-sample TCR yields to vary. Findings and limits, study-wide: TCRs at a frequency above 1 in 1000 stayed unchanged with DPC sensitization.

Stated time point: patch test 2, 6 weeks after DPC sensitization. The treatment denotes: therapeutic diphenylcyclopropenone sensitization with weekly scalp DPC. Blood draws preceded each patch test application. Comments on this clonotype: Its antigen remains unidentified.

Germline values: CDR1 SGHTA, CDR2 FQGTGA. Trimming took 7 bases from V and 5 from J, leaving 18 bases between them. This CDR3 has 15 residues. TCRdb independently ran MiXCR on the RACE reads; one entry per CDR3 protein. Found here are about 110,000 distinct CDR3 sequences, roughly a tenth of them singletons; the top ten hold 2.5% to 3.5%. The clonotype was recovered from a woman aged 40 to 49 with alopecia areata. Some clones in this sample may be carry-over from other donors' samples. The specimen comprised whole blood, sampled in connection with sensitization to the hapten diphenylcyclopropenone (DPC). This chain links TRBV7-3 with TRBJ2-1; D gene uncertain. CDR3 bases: TGTGCCAGCACCTCCGACCCAGGCAGGAACAATGAGCAGTTCTTC. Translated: CASTSDPGRNNEQFF.